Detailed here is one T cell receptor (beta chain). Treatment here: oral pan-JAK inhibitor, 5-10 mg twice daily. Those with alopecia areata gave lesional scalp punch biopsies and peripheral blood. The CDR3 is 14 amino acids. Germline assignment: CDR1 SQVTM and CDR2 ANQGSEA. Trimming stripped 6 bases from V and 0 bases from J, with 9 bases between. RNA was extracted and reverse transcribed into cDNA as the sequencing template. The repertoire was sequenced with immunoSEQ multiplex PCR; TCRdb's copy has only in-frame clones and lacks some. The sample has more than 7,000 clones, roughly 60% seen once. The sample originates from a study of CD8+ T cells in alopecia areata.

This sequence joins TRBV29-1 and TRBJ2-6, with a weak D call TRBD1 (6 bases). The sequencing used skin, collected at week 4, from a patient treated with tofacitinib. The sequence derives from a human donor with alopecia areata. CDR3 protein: CSVSGASGANVLTF. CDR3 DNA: TGCAGCGTCTCAGGGGCCTCTGGGGCCAACGTCCTGACTTTC.